Following are 25 T cell receptor beta chains from one sample sequenced in a study of T cells in Graves' hyperthyroidism and ophthalmopathy. There were TCR beta CDR3 regions amplified from RNA transcripts. HTBI primers drove first-round RT-PCR of the TCR CDR3. TCRdb fed the multiplex PCR reads into MiXCR, producing one record per CDR3 protein. The sample has around 300,000 distinct CDR3 sequences, about 13% seen once; the top ten hold 7.9%. Sequences were obtained from blood. The receptors shown here come from a middle-aged woman with Graves' hyperthyroidism.

This clonotype was picked up a small number of times. The chain recombines TRBV19 with TRBJ1-6; possible D gene TRBD1, 6 bases. CDR3 length: 15 amino acids. Trimming stripped 7 bases from V and 5 bases from J, with 15 bases between. Germline V gives CDR1 LNHDA, CDR2 SQIVND (reference sequence). CDR3 DNA sequence: TGTGCCAGTAAAGCCCTGACAGGAGATAATTCACCCCTCCACTTT. This codes for CASKALTGDNSPLHF.

This clonotype turned up a few times. V and J are TRBV20-1 and TRBJ2-7; TRBD2 might be the D (6 bases). With 6 bases removed from V and 5 bases from J, the gap between germline ends came to 14 bases. This CDR3 has 12 residues. The germline V gene has CDR1 DFQATT and CDR2 SNEGSKA (reference sequence). This CDR3 is CSASPGVDEQYF. In DNA form, the CDR3 reads TGCAGTGCATCACCGGGAGTGGACGAGCAGTACTTC.

This clonotype was counted at least ten times. The chain employs TRBV12-3 or TRBV12-4 and TRBJ1-5; D may be TRBD1 (5 bases). V was shortened by 3 bases and J by 7 bases, with 13 bases between the two germline ends. CDR3 length: 14 amino acids. The DNA for the CDR3 is TGTGCCAGCAGTTTGGGGGGAGTAGGCCAGCCCCAGCATTTT. Translating it yields CASSLGGVGQPQHF.

This clonotype was found a few times. It may be a read error: a sequence one base away is much more abundant. This sequence joins TRBV7-9 and TRBJ2-7, with 9 bases lining up with TRBD1. The V and J ends lost 5 bases and 3 bases, in that order; junction bases with no gene match: 8. The CDR3 sequence is 15 residues long. CDR1 and CDR2 from the germline V gene are SEHNR and FQNEAQ (reference sequence). This CDR3 is CASSPPGQGFYEQYF. The CDR3 bases are TGTGCCAGCAGCCCACCGGGACAGGGTTTCTACGAGCAGTACTTC. The full variable domain, with the rest looked up from reference TRBV7-9 and TRBJ2-7, is DTGVSQNPRHKITKRGQNVTFRCDPISEHNRLYWYRQTLGQGPEFLTYFQNEAQLEKSRLLSDRFSAERPKGSFSTLEIQRTEQGDSAMYLCASSPPGQGFYEQYFGPGTRLTVT.

This clonotype was seen at least ten times. The chain couples TRBV2 to TRBJ2-1; D not resolved. The CDR3 runs to 14 residues. V lost 7 bases, J lost 4 bases, and 14 bases lay in between. Germline CDR1 SNHLY, CDR2 FYNNEI. The CDR3 loop is CASKFGSAYNEQFF. The CDR3 nucleotides are TGTGCCAGCAAGTTTGGAAGTGCGTACAATGAGCAGTTCTTC.

The gene calls are TRBV5-8 and TRBJ2-7, with TRBD1 matching over 10 bases. This CDR3 contains 15 residues. V lost 3 bases and J lost 2; bases outside the gene matches: 5. The germline CDR1 and CDR2 sequences are SGHTS and YDEGEE. CDR3 bases: TGTGCCAGCAGCTGGGGGACAGGGGACACCTACGAGCAGTACTTC. This codes for CASSWGTGDTYEQYF.

At least ten counts were recorded for this clonotype. V gene TRBV6-5 combines with J gene TRBJ1-2; D remains unclear. Germline CDR1 and CDR2: MNHEY and SVGAGI. Deletions cut 0 bases from V and 4 bases from J, with 15 bases between. This CDR3 is 16 amino acids long. In nucleotides, the CDR3 is TGTGCCAGCAGTTACTCGAAGTCGGGAACTCTCTATGGCTACACCTTC. Protein: CASSYSKSGTLYGYTF.

This clonotype was picked up one time. This chain joins TRBV24-1 and TRBJ1-2; TRBD1 aligns across 8 bases. Germline V CDR1 and CDR2: KGHDR, SFDVKD. Trimming cost V 2 bases and J 7 bases; bases outside gene matches: 5. The CDR3 has 14 amino acids. The CDR3 coding sequence is TGTGCCACCAGTGATTCCAGGACAGGGCTTGGCTACACCTTC. Protein sequence: CATSDSRTGLGYTF.

This clonotype came up many times. This chain uses TRBV6-1 with TRBJ1-5; TRBD1 aligns across 7 bases. CDR1 and CDR2 (germline): MNHNS, SASEGT. Germline trimming cut 6 bases from V and 0 bases from J; bases unmatched to any gene: 11. The CDR3 is 17 amino acids. CDR3 coding DNA: TGTGCCAGCAGGCCGACGGGACAGACATTTAGCAATCAGCCCCAGCATTTT. Translated: CASRPTGQTFSNQPQHF.

This clonotype was recorded a few times. The genes are TRBV19 and TRBJ1-5, with 7 bases aligning to TRBD1. This CDR3 contains 15 residues. V gave up 6 bases and J gave up 7 bases; unmatched junction bases: 12. From germline, CDR1 is LNHDA and CDR2 SQIVND (reference sequence). CDR3 sequence reads: CASSRGGGLGQPQHF. CDR3 sequence (DNA): TGTGCCAGTAGCAGGGGGGGGGGGCTGGGGCAGCCCCAGCATTTT. The full variable domain, rest sourced from reference TRBV19 and TRBJ1-5, is DGGITQSPKYLFRKEGQNVTLSCEQNLNHDAMYWYRQDPGQGLRLIYYSQIVNDFQKGDIAEGYSVSREKKESFPLTVTSAQKNPTAFYLCASSRGGGLGQPQHFGDGTRLSIL.

This clonotype was seen at least ten times. The chain carries TRBV28 and TRBJ1-2, with a tentative D call TRBD1 (6 bases). This CDR3 spans 16 amino acids. Trimming shortened V by 6 bases and J by 4 bases, and 21 bases separated the two germline ends. Germline CDR1 MDHEN, CDR2 SYDVKM. The CDR3: CASSVAQGTIGYGYTF. In DNA, the CDR3 is TGTGCCAGCAGCGTAGCACAGGGCACGATTGGCTATGGCTACACCTTC.

The CDR3 nucleotides are TGTGCCAGCAGTGGTCTTGAAGGCATTCAGTACTTC. Its translation is CASSGLEGIQYF. This chain links TRBV11-1 with TRBJ2-4, with D unclear. The germline gives CDR1 SGHAT, CDR2 FQDESV (reference sequence). Trimming cost V 6 bases and J 9 bases, with 12 bases left between them. This CDR3 has 12 residues.

At least ten counts were recorded for this clonotype. The chain uses TRBV6-2 or TRBV6-3 and TRBJ1-5, with D uncertain. V lost 2 bases and J lost 3, with 5 bases in between. This CDR3 is 13 amino acids long. Germline-derived CDR1 and CDR2 are MNHEY and SVGEGT. Here the CDR3 reads CASSYRFNQPQHF. The CDR3 DNA sequence: TGTGCCAGCAGTTACCGGTTCAATCAGCCCCAGCATTTT.

This clonotype has just a few counts. The CDR3 here is CASSQRVGRANQPQHF. The CDR3, as DNA: TGCGCCAGCAGCCAAAGGGTTGGCAGGGCTAATCAGCCCCAGCATTTT. This chain joins TRBV4-1 and TRBJ1-5; a possible D gene is TRBD1 (5 bases). The V and J ends lost 2 bases and 4 bases respectively, with 15 bases between them. The CDR3 has 16 residues. Looked up from germline, CDR1 is MGHRA and CDR2 is YSYEKL.

Remarks on this clonotype: This sequence may be a read error, since a much larger clone differs from it by one base. This rearrangement joins TRBV18 to TRBJ1-1; D not resolved. The V end lost 5 bases, the J end lost 6 bases, and 10 bases lay between the germline ends. Germline CDR1 and CDR2: KGHSH and LQKENI. The CDR3 runs 12 residues. The CDR3 DNA follows: TGTGCCAGCTCAGTAATAAACGCTGAAGCTTTCTTT. Translated: CASSVINAEAFF.

The V call is TRBV4-1, the J call TRBJ1-3, with unresolved D. The CDR3 covers 16 residues. CDR1 is MGHRA, CDR2 YSYEKL, per germline. With 0 bases removed from V and 0 bases from J, the gap between germline ends came to 9 bases. The CDR3 DNA sequence: TGCGCCAGCAGCCAAGATCCGGAGAGCTCTGGAAACACCATATATTTT. This sequence encodes CASSQDPESSGNTIYF.

This clonotype was detected many times. The chain carries TRBV20-1 and TRBJ1-1; D unclear. The CDR3 sequence is 12 residues long. Germline values: CDR1 DFQATT, CDR2 SNEGSKA (reference sequence). V lost 6 bases and J 7 bases, leaving 15 bases between the germline ends. The CDR3 sequence is CSALEGEHEAFF. In DNA form, the CDR3 reads TGCAGTGCCCTTGAGGGAGAGCATGAAGCTTTCTTT.

This clonotype was counted once. This may stem from a read error, because a much larger clone lies one nucleotide away. In this CDR3 the conserved last residue, phenylalanine or tryptophan, is missing, so a read error is likely. This chain connects TRBV12-3 or TRBV12-4 to TRBJ1-2; D is perhaps TRBD1 (5 bases). The V end lost 9 bases, the J end lost 1 base, and 12 bases lay between the germline ends. The CDR3 runs 13 residues. CDR3 nucleotides: TGTGCCAGTACGACAGCCGTTAACTATGGCTACACCCTC. Amino acid sequence: CASTTAVNYGYTL.

In the case of this clonotype: Since a much larger clone is just one base distant, this may be a read error. The rearrangement joins TRBV20-1 to TRBJ2-5; no reliable D call. The CDR3 extends over 10 amino acids. The germline V gene has CDR1 DFQATT and CDR2 SNEGSKA (reference sequence). The ends were cut back, 3 bases at V and 5 bases at J, with 4 bases in the middle. The CDR3 DNA sequence: TGCAGTGCTAGCTGGGAGACCCAGTACTTC. Encoded protein: CSASWETQYF.

In this sample, this clonotype turned up many times. This chain connects TRBV27 to TRBJ1-2, with D uncertain. The V gene lost 5 bases and the J gene lost 6 bases, with 7 bases spanning the gap. The CDR3 has 11 residues. The germline gives CDR1 MNHEY, CDR2 SMNVEV (reference sequence). The CDR3 DNA reads as TGTGCCAGCAGTGGACTTAATGGCTACACCTTC. This gives the protein CASSGLNGYTF.

This clonotype was seen a handful of times. The gene calls are TRBV20-1 and TRBJ2-1, with no clear D. The CDR3 consists of 11 residues. Germline V lookup: CDR1 DFQATT, CDR2 SNEGSKA (reference sequence). Between the trimmed V and J ends, which lost 3 bases and 5 bases, there was a span of 5 bases. In DNA, the CDR3 is TGCAGTGCTAGCGGCCACAATGAGCAGTTCTTC. It yields the protein CSASGHNEQFF.

The sample holds many counts of this clonotype. The chain has TRBV2 and TRBJ2-5; the D gene is possibly TRBD2 (5 bases). This CDR3 comprises 13 residues. Trimming cost V 8 bases and J 4 bases, with 14 bases left between them. The germline CDR1 and CDR2 sequences are SNHLY and FYNNEI. CDR3 amino acids: CASVETGRETQYF. The DNA of the CDR3 is TGTGCCAGCGTTGAGACGGGGAGAGAGACCCAGTACTTC.

The rearrangement links TRBV6-1 to TRBJ2-7, with D perhaps matching TRBD1 (5 bases). Germline assignment: CDR1 MNHNS and CDR2 SASEGT. The CDR3 totals 14 residues. Between the trimmed V and J ends, which lost 5 bases and 2 bases, there was a span of 13 bases. CDR3 loop: CASSTLGRAYEQYF. In DNA, the CDR3 is TGTGCCAGCAGTACCTTGGGCAGGGCCTACGAGCAGTACTTC.

This clonotype has ten or more counts. The rearrangement links TRBV2 to TRBJ1-5, with a weak D call TRBD1 (5 bases). Germline loops: CDR1 SNHLY, CDR2 FYNNEI. This CDR3 is built from 15 residues. V lost 2 bases and J 7 bases, leaving 15 bases between the germline ends. CDR3 sequence: CASSELQGGGQPQHF. The CDR3 bases are TGTGCCAGCAGTGAACTGCAGGGCGGTGGCCAGCCCCAGCATTTT.

This clonotype was detected only a few times. V usage is TRBV14 and J usage is TRBJ2-3, with D uncertain. The length of the CDR3 is 12 residues. CDR1 SGHDN and CDR2 FVKESK come from the germline V gene. Between the trimmed V and J ends, which lost 1 base and 6 bases, there was a span of 5 bases. The CDR3 loop is CASSQAGDTQYF. CDR3 coding DNA: TGTGCCAGCAGCCAAGCTGGGGATACGCAGTATTTT.